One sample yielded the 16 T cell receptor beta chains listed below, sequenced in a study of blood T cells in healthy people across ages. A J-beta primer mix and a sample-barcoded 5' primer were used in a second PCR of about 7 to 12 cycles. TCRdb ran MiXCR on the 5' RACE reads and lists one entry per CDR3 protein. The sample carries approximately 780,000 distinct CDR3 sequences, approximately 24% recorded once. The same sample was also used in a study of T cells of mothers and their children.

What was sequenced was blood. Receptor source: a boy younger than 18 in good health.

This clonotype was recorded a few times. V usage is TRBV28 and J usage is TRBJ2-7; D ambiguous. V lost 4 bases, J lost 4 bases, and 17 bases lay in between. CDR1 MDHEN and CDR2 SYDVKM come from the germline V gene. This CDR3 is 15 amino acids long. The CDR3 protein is CASSSWSLGQYEQYF. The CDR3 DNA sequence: TGTGCCAGCAGTTCATGGTCTCTCGGTCAGTACGAGCAGTACTTC.

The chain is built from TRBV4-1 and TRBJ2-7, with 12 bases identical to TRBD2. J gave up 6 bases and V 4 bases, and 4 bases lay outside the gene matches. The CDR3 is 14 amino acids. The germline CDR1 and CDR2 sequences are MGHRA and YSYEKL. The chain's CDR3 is CASSPGTSGLEQYF. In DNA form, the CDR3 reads TGCGCCAGCAGCCCCGGGACTAGCGGGCTCGAGCAGTACTTC.

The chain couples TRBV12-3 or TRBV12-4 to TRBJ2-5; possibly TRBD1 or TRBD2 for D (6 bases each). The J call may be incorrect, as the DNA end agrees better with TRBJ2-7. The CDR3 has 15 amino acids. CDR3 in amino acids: CASSFRGTYSYEQYF. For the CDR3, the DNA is TGTGCCAGCAGTTTTCGGGGGACATATTCCTACGAGCAGTACTTC.

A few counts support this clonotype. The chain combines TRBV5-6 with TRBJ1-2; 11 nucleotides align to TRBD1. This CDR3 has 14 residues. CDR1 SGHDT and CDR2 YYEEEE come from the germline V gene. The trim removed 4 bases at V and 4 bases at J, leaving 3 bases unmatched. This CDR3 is CASSRDRGTYGYTF. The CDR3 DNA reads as TGTGCCAGCAGCCGGGACAGGGGGACCTATGGCTACACCTTC.

For the CDR3, the DNA is TGTGCCAGCAGCGTAGATCTTGATACGCAGTATTTT. This sequence encodes CASSVDLDTQYF. This rearrangement joins TRBV9 to TRBJ2-3; no clear D. The V gene's germline CDR1 is SGDLS and CDR2 YYNGEE. Between the trimmed V and J ends, which lost 0 bases and 6 bases, there was a span of 5 bases. This CDR3 is 12 amino acids long.

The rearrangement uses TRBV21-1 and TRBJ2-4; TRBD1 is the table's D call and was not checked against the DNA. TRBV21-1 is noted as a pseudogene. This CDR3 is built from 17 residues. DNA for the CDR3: TGTGCCAGCAGCGCACACTGGACAGGGTACTTGAAAAACATTCAGTACTTC. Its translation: CASSAHWTGYLKNIQYF.

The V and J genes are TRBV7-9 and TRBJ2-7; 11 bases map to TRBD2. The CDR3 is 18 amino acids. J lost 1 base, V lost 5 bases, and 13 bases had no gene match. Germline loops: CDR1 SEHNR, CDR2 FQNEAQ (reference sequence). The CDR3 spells CASSPQNSSGGSSYEQYF. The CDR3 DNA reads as TGTGCCAGCAGCCCGCAGAACTCTAGCGGGGGGTCGTCCTACGAGCAGTACTTC. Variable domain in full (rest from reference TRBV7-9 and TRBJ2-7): DTGVSQNPRHKITKRGQNVTFRCDPISEHNRLYWYRQTLGQGPEFLTYFQNEAQLEKSRLLSDRFSAERPKGSFSTLEIQRTEQGDSAMYLCASSPQNSSGGSSYEQYFGPGTRLTVT.

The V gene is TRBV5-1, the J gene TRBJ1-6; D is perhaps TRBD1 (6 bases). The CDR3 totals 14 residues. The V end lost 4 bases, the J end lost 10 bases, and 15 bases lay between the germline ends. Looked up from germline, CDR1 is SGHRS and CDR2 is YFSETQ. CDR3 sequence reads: CASSLTGLGSPLHF. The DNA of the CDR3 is TGCGCCAGCAGCCTAACAGGGTTGGGGTCACCCCTCCACTTT.

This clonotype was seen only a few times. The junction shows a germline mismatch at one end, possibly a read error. In DNA form, the CDR3 reads TGCGCCGGCAGCTTGCCACTCCACAATCAGCCCCAGCATTTT. This translates into CAGSLPLHNQPQHF. The gene calls are TRBV5-1 and TRBJ1-5; no firm D call. The CDR3 length is 14 residues. Germline CDR1 reads SGHRS; CDR2 reads YFSETQ.

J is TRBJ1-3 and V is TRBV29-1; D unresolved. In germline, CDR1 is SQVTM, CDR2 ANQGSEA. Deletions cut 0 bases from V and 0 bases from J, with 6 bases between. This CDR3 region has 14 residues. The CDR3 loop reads CSVEDYGSGNTIYF. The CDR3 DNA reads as TGCAGCGTTGAAGATTATGGCTCTGGAAACACCATATATTTT.

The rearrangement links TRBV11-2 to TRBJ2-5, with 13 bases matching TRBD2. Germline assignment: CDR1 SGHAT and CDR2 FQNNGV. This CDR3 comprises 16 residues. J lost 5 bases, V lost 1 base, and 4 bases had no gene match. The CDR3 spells CASSLVPTSGRETQYF. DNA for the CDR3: TGTGCCAGCAGCTTAGTCCCGACTAGCGGGAGGGAGACCCAGTACTTC.

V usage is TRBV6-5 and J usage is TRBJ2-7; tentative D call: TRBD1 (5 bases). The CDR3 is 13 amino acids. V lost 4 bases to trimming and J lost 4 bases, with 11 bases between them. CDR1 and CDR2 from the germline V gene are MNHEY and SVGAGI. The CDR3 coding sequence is TGTGCCAGCAGTTCATGGACACCGTACGAGCAGTACTTC. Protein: CASSSWTPYEQYF.

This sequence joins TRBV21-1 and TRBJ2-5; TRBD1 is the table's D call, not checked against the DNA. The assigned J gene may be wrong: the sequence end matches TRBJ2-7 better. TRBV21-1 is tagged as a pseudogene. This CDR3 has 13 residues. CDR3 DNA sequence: TGTGCCAGCAGCAGTTACAGGAACTACGAGCAGTACTTC. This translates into CASSSYRNYEQYF.

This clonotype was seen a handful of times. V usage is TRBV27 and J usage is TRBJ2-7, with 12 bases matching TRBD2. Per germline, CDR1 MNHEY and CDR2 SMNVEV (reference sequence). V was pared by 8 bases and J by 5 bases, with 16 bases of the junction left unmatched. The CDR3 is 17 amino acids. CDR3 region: CASASWTSGALVHEQYF. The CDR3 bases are TGTGCCAGCGCGTCTTGGACTAGCGGGGCGCTAGTCCACGAGCAGTACTTC.

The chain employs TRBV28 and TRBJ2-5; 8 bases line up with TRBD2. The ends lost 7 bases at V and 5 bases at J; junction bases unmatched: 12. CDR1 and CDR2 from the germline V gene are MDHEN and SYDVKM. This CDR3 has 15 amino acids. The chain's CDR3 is CASNPVRGEGETQYF. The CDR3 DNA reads TGTGCCAGCAATCCAGTGCGGGGGGAGGGGGAGACCCAGTACTTC.

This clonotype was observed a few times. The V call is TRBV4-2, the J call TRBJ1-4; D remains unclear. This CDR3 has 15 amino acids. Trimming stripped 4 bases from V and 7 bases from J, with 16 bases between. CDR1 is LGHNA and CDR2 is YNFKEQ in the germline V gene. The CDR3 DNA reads TGTGCCAGCAGCCGAGACCCCCGGAGGAGTGAAAAACTGTTTTTT. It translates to CASSRDPRRSEKLFF.